The 28 T cell receptor beta chains below all came from one sample that was sequenced in a study of blood T cell repertoires in COVID-19. The protocol was immunoSEQ multiplex PCR, while the TCRdb copy is restricted to in-frame clones and leaves out a portion. The sample carries about 200,000 clones, about four fifths recorded once. Sequences were obtained from peripheral blood. The receptors shown here come from a woman aged 50 to 65 with active or convalescent COVID-19.

This chain joins TRBV6-1 and TRBJ1-2; D remains unclear. Between the trimmed V and J ends, which lost 0 bases and 3 bases, there was a span of 5 bases. CDR1 and CDR2 (germline): MNHNS, SASEGT. CDR3 size: 13 residues. CDR3 nucleotide sequence: TGTGCCAGCAGTGAAGCTACAGACTATGGCTACACCTTC. Residues: CASSEATDYGYTF.

As for this clone: A read error is possible here, since a much larger clone lies one base away. This chain joins TRBV4-2 and TRBJ1-2, with 9 positions matching TRBD1. CDR3 length: 14 amino acids. Germline lookup yields CDR1 LGHNA and CDR2 YNFKEQ. V shed 4 bases, J shed 2 bases, and the junction held 2 bases outside the gene matches. DNA for the CDR3: TGTGCCAGCAGCCCCGGGACAGGGAACTATGGCTACACCTTC. It codes for CASSPGTGNYGYTF.

The CDR3 nucleotides are TGTGCCAGCAGGGGGGGGCCCCTCAATGAAAAACTGTTTTTT. It specifies CASRGGPLNEKLFF. The chain is built from TRBV28 and TRBJ1-4, with D possibly TRBD1 on 6 matching bases. Germline CDR1 and CDR2: MDHEN and SYDVKM. Trimming removed 6 bases at V and 5 bases at J, with 13 bases between. CDR3 length: 14 amino acids.

The sample holds a few counts of this clone. The chain recombines TRBV19 with TRBJ1-4; D is unclear. The CDR3 consists of 13 residues. V lost 6 bases and J 8 bases, leaving 13 bases between the germline ends. Germline CDR1 is LNHDA and CDR2 is SQIVND (reference sequence). CDR3: CASSSAGGEKLFF. The CDR3 DNA sequence: TGTGCCAGTAGCTCGGCAGGCGGGGAAAAACTGTTTTTT.

The rearrangement uses TRBV5-5 and TRBJ1-5, with D possibly TRBD1 on 6 matching bases. The CDR3 totals 17 residues. V was cut by 0 bases and J by 1 base, with 14 bases left in between. Per germline, CDR1 SGHKS and CDR2 YYEKEE (reference sequence). CDR3 bases: TGTGCCAGCAGCTTGGGCCCACAGGGACGAAGCAATCAGCCCCAGCATTTT. The encoded protein is CASSLGPQGRSNQPQHF.

This rearrangement joins TRBV27 to TRBJ2-2, with 10 bases identical to TRBD2. The CDR3 spans 16 residues. Germline assignment: CDR1 MNHEY and CDR2 SMNVEV (reference sequence). Trimming cost V 4 bases and J 6 bases; bases outside gene matches: 8. The CDR3 loop reads CASSYGAGGLSGELFF. The CDR3 nucleotides are TGTGCCAGCAGTTATGGAGCGGGGGGGCTTTCCGGGGAGCTGTTTTTT.

The chain combines TRBV9 with TRBJ2-7, with 7 bases aligning to TRBD1. V shed 4 bases and J 0 bases; nucleotides not matched to a gene: 4. The CDR3 contains 14 residues. CDR1 and CDR2 (germline): SGDLS, YYNGEE. The CDR3 loop is CASSPRTGSYEQYF. For the CDR3, the DNA is TGTGCCAGCAGCCCTCGGACAGGCTCCTACGAGCAGTACTTC.

V and J are TRBV3-1 (or the pseudogene TRBV3-2) and TRBJ2-7; tentatively, D is TRBD1 (6 bases). CDR1 and CDR2 (germline): LGHDT, YNNKEL (reference sequence). Trimming cost V 0 bases and J 2 bases, with 23 bases left between them. The CDR3 sequence is 19 residues long. The CDR3 DNA reads as TGTGCCAGCAGCCAAGATGGGGAAGGGGACACCCACCTCCCCTACGAGCAGTACTTC. This sequence encodes CASSQDGEGDTHLPYEQYF.

The J gene is TRBJ2-7, the V gene TRBV6-5; 9 bases fit TRBD1. The J segment lost 4 bases and the V segment lost 6 bases, leaving 7 bases of the junction unmatched. This CDR3 region has 14 residues. Germline CDR1 is MNHEY and CDR2 is SVGAGI. CDR3: CASRRGTGLYEQYV. In nucleotides, the CDR3 is TGTGCCAGCAGAAGAGGGACAGGGCTTTACGAGCAGTACGTC.

The chain has TRBV30 and TRBJ1-3, with D uncertain. The CDR3 loop spans 11 amino acids. CDR1 and CDR2 (germline): GTSNPN, SVGIG (reference sequence). V was clipped by 3 bases and J by 4 bases, with 4 bases between them. The CDR3 reads CAWSLGNTIYF. CDR3 DNA: TGTGCCTGGAGCCTAGGAAACACCATATATTTT.

The chain recombines TRBV18 with TRBJ1-5, with no clear D. The germline CDR1 and CDR2 sequences are KGHSH and LQKENI. V was clipped by 2 bases and J by 4 bases, with 12 bases between them. The CDR3 runs to 15 residues. The CDR3 sequence is CASSPTQVRNQPQHF. The CDR3 DNA sequence: TGTGCCAGCTCACCAACCCAGGTCCGAAATCAGCCCCAGCATTTT.

CDR3 region: CASFPGQGHTGELFF. The CDR3 DNA reads as TGTGCCAGCTTCCCGGGACAGGGGCACACCGGGGAGCTGTTTTTT. The chain uses TRBV18 and TRBJ2-2; 10 positions agree with TRBD1. Germline assignment: CDR1 KGHSH and CDR2 LQKENI. This CDR3 is 15 amino acids long. V lost 7 bases to trimming and J lost 3 bases; unmatched junction nucleotides: 5.

CDR3 sequence (DNA): TGTGCCAGCAGTTCGGGGACAGACACCGGGGAGCTGTTTTTT. It is translated as CASSSGTDTGELFF. The chain uses TRBV28 and TRBJ2-2, with 7 positions matching TRBD1. V shed 4 bases, J shed 3 bases, and the junction held 2 bases outside the gene matches. Germline V gene lookup returns CDR1 MDHEN and CDR2 SYDVKM. The CDR3 has 14 residues.

This clone was picked up one time. The genes are TRBV11-3 and TRBJ2-5; D may be TRBD2 (5 bases). Germline V gives CDR1 SGHNT, CDR2 YENEEA. This CDR3 has 14 amino acids. V shed 0 bases and J shed 5 bases, with 10 bases lying between them. CDR3 protein: CASSLDRGPETQYF. DNA of the CDR3: TGTGCCAGCAGCTTAGATCGGGGTCCGGAGACCCAGTACTTC.

The chain is built from TRBV30 and TRBJ1-6; D is ambiguous. The CDR3 runs 15 residues. V gave up 2 bases and J gave up 4 bases, with 12 bases separating them. Germline-derived CDR1 and CDR2 are GTSNPN and SVGIG (reference sequence). The CDR3 nucleotides are TGTGCCTGGAGTCAGACCGGGATTTATAATTCACCCCTCCACTTT. Amino acids: CAWSQTGIYNSPLHF.

This chain uses TRBV7-3 with TRBJ1-4, with D hard to call. Germline V gene sequence: CDR1 SGHTA, CDR2 FQGTGA. V lost 5 bases, J lost 7 bases, and 17 bases lay in between. The CDR3 extends over 15 amino acids. In nucleotides, the CDR3 is TGTGCCAGCAGCGTCTCTGCCCCCCCCGGTGAAAAACTGTTTTTT. This encodes CASSVSAPPGEKLFF.

The chain carries TRBV9 and TRBJ2-2, with 13 positions matching TRBD2. Germline V gives CDR1 SGDLS, CDR2 YYNGEE. The CDR3 runs to 16 residues. Trimming took 1 base from V and 7 from J; bases not matched to a gene: 4. CDR3: CASSVRTSGSGGELFF. The CDR3 nucleotides are TGTGCCAGCAGCGTAAGGACTAGCGGGAGTGGCGGGGAGCTGTTTTTT. Drawing the rest from reference TRBV9 and TRBJ2-2, the complete variable domain is DSGVTQTPKHLITATGQRVTLRCSPRSGDLSVYWYQQSLDQGLQFLIQYYNGEERAKGNILERFSAQQFPDLHSELNLSSLELGDSALYFCASSVRTSGSGGELFFGEGSRLTVL.

The chain recombines TRBV19 with TRBJ1-1; D unclear. CDR1 is LNHDA and CDR2 is SQIVND in the germline V gene (reference sequence). V gave up 4 bases and J gave up 1 base, with 13 bases separating them. CDR3 length equals 15 residues. This chain's CDR3 is CASSRVNPGNTEAFF. The CDR3 bases are TGTGCCAGTAGTAGAGTTAACCCAGGGAACACTGAAGCTTTCTTT.

This clone was seen once. The chain joins TRBV5-1 to TRBJ2-2; 9 bases are a match to TRBD1. This CDR3 is 15 amino acids long. Germline CDR1 and CDR2: SGHRS and YFSETQ. Trimming cost V 4 bases and J 6 bases; bases outside gene matches: 7. In DNA form, the CDR3 reads TGCGCCAGCAGCCGGAGCCGGGACAGGGCCGGGGAGCTGTTTTTT. It encodes CASSRSRDRAGELFF.

CDR3 coding DNA: TGTGCCAGCAGCCGGGACATACTCTACGAGCAGTACGTC. It codes for CASSRDILYEQYV. The J gene is TRBJ2-7, the V gene TRBV6-5; the D gene is possibly TRBD1 (6 bases). This CDR3 region has 13 residues. Germline V gene data show CDR1 as MNHEY and CDR2 as SVGAGI. Trimming cost V 6 bases and J 3 bases, with 12 bases left between them.

This sequence joins TRBV5-1 and TRBJ2-2; 10 nucleotides match TRBD1. Germline-derived CDR1 and CDR2 are SGHRS and YFSETQ. The junction had 8 bases not matched to a gene; V was cut back by 6 bases and J by 6 bases. This CDR3 contains 15 residues. DNA of the CDR3: TGCGCCAGCAAACTGGGGACAGGGGTGTCCGGGGAGCTGTTTTTT. It specifies CASKLGTGVSGELFF. Full variable domain (missing parts from reference TRBV5-1 and TRBJ2-2): KAGVTQTPRYLIKTRGQQVTLSCSPISGHRSVSWYQQTPGQGLQFLFEYFSETQRNKGNFPGRFSGRQFSNSRSEMNVSTLELGDSALYLCASKLGTGVSGELFFGEGSRLTVL.

This clone was found a few times. At the DNA level, this CDR3 is encoded by other sequences in the same sample as well. CDR3 DNA sequence: TGCAGCGTTGACAGGGGCACTGAAGCTTTCTTT. This codes for CSVDRGTEAFF. The chain recombines TRBV29-1 with TRBJ1-1; maybe TRBD1 (6 bases). This CDR3 contains 11 residues. The V end was cut by 3 bases, the J end by 4 bases, with 6 bases between. CDR1 is SQVTM and CDR2 is ANQGSEA in the germline V gene.

V gene TRBV6-4 combines with J gene TRBJ2-2; no clear D gene. Trimming removed 4 bases from V and 3 bases from J, with 9 bases in between. The germline gives CDR1 MRHNA, CDR2 SNTAGT. This CDR3 region has 14 residues. The CDR3 sequence: CASSASVDTGELFF. The CDR3 nucleotides read TGTGCCAGCAGTGCTAGTGTTGACACCGGGGAGCTGTTTTTT.

This chain links TRBV5-1 with TRBJ2-1; TRBD2 matches 8 bases. Germline assignment: CDR1 SGHRS and CDR2 YFSETQ. Trimming removed 6 bases from V and 6 bases from J; junction bases left unmatched: 8. The CDR3 runs to 14 residues. CDR3 protein: CASTKEAGVNEQFF. DNA of the CDR3: TGCGCCAGCACCAAAGAAGCGGGAGTCAATGAGCAGTTCTTC.

V and J are TRBV6-5 and TRBJ2-7; tentative D call: TRBD1 (5 bases). The length of the CDR3 is 13 residues. From germline, CDR1 is MNHEY and CDR2 SVGAGI. Trimming removed 5 bases at V and 4 bases at J, with 12 bases between. The CDR3, as DNA: TGTGCCAGCAGTACACCAGGGTATTACGAGCAGTACTTC. Protein: CASSTPGYYEQYF.

The chain is built from TRBV5-1 and TRBJ2-3, with TRBD2 identical over 8 bases. The CDR3 contains 16 residues. Germline CDR1 is SGHRS and CDR2 is YFSETQ. J gave up 2 bases and V 1 base, and 6 bases lay outside the gene matches. CDR3 loop: CASSLTSGLPTDTQYF. The DNA for the CDR3 is TGCGCCAGCAGCTTGACTAGCGGCCTCCCCACAGATACGCAGTATTTT.

The V gene is TRBV19, the J gene TRBJ1-5; the D is unclear. Per germline, CDR1 LNHDA and CDR2 SQIVND (reference sequence). Trimming cost V 0 bases and J 4 bases, with 7 bases left between them. The CDR3 has 14 amino acids. CDR3 coding DNA: TGTGCCAGTAGTATAGACAAATTTAATCAGCCCCAGCATTTT. Its protein product is CASSIDKFNQPQHF.

V usage is TRBV3-1 (or the pseudogene TRBV3-2) and J usage is TRBJ1-2, with D perhaps matching TRBD1 (5 bases). In germline, CDR1 is LGHDT, CDR2 YNNKEL (reference sequence). This CDR3 contains 13 residues. Deletions cut 4 bases from V and 8 bases from J, with 14 bases between. CDR3 in DNA: TGTGCCAGCAGCCCCGGGAGTCGGGGGGGCTACACCTTC. Protein product: CASSPGSRGGYTF.